Listed below are T cell receptor beta chains from one sample, sequenced in a study of CD8 T cells in ankylosing spondylitis. TCRdb processed the 5' RACE reads anew with MiXCR; each CDR3 protein has one entry. Among approximately 400,000 distinct CDR3 sequences listed, approximately 17% were seen once. The sequencing sample was made of blood, either unsorted or a sorted T cell fraction (not recorded which). Every receptor here comes from a male donor with ankylosing spondylitis. Each CDR3 is given with its conserved first and last residue. The D gene is left open where the match is weak. For some rows the clone size is stated as once, few or many, or as a class when expanded; others skip it.

J gene,clone size,D gene,CDR3 length,V gene,CDR3 DNA,CDR3 protein
TRBJ2-3,many,-,14,TRBV20-1,TGCAGTGCTAGTGGGCCAGGCAACACAGATACGCAGTATTTT,CSASGPGNTDTQYF
TRBJ1-1,few,-,14,TRBV20-1,TGCAGTGCTAGAGATGCAAGGGGGTGGACTGAAGCTTTCTTT,CSARDARGWTEAFF
TRBJ2-3,many,-,16,TRBV12-3/TRBV12-4,TGTGCCAGCAGTCAAAGGACAGTTCGGAGCACAGATACGCAGTATTTT,CASSQRTVRSTDTQYF
TRBJ2-5,many,-,14,TRBV7-9,TGTGCCAGCAGCCGAATCGACAGCCAAGAGACCCAGTACTTC,CASSRIDSQETQYF
TRBJ1-5,-,TRBD1,16,TRBV6-1,TGTGCCAGCGGTACGGGACAGGGTGGGTTCGGTGGGCCCCAGCATTTT,CASGTGQGGFGGPQHF
TRBJ2-3,few,TRBD2,14,TRBV3-1,TGTGCCAGCAGCCAAAAAGCGGGGGGAGCTACGCAGTATTTT,CASSQKAGGATQYF
TRBJ2-5,-,TRBD2,17,TRBV11-3,TGTGCCAGCAGCCCCGGGACTAGCGGGACCAACCTGGAGACCCAGTACTTC,CASSPGTSGTNLETQYF
TRBJ2-2,few,TRBD2,17,TRBV27,TGTGCCAGCAGTTTAGACCCAAGAGCGGGATGGACCGGGGAGCTGTTTTTT,CASSLDPRAGWTGELFF
TRBJ2-1,few,-,14,TRBV20-1,TGCAGTGCTGGCGACTCGTCAGGGGATGGTGAGCAGTTCTTC,CSAGDSSGDGEQFF
TRBJ2-1,many,-,18,TRBV11-2,TGTGCCAGCAGCTTACAGAGGGGTACGGGGGCGAGGTACAATGAGCAGTTCTTC,CASSLQRGTGARYNEQFF
TRBJ2-1,many,TRBD1,12,TRBV29-1,TGCAGCGGCCGACAGGGATTAGGTGAGCAGTTCTTC,CSGRQGLGEQFF
TRBJ2-2,few,-,16,TRBV5-1,TGCGCCAGCAGCTTCGCAGAGGGGGCGAACACCGGGGAGCTGTTTTTT,CASSFAEGANTGELFF
TRBJ1-1,few,TRBD1,12,TRBV20-1,TGCAGTGCGCCCGGACAGGGGGCTGAAGCTTTCTTT,CSAPGQGAEAFF
TRBJ2-1,few,-,13,TRBV20-1,TGCAGTGCTAGAGGCGGCTTCGACAATGAGCAGTTCTTC,CSARGGFDNEQFF
TRBJ2-1,-,TRBD2,14,TRBV2,TGTGCCAGCACCGGACTAGTTCTGGGCAATGAGCAGTTCTTC,CASTGLVLGNEQFF
TRBJ2-3,many,-,13,TRBV20-1,TGCAGTGCTAGTCTGGCGGGCGCAGATACGCAGTATTTT,CSASLAGADTQYF
TRBJ2-2,-,TRBD1,15,TRBV20-1,TGCAGTGCTGTCCGACAGGGGGCGAACACCGGGGAGCTGTTTTTT,CSAVRQGANTGELFF
TRBJ1-5,-,TRBD1,16,TRBV6-1,TGTGCCAGCAGTGAAGCGATACAGGGGAGCAATCAGCCCCAGCATTTT,CASSEAIQGSNQPQHF
TRBJ2-7,-,-,17,TRBV21-1,TGTGCCAGCAGCACGCAGTGCGGGGGGGCGGTTTTCTACGAGCAGTACTTC,CASSTQCGGAVFYEQYF
TRBJ2-3,few,-,14,TRBV12-3/TRBV12-4,TGTGCCAGCAGAAGACAAACTAGCACAGATACGCAGTATTTT,CASRRQTSTDTQYF
TRBJ1-6,few,TRBD1,15,TRBV7-2,TGTGCCAGCAGCCTCGGGACAGTATATAATTCACCCCTCCACTTT,CASSLGTVYNSPLHF
TRBJ2-1,-,TRBD2,15,TRBV20-1,TGCAGTGCTAGACGTCCGTTAGCGGGAGTCAATGAGCAGTTCTTC,CSARRPLAGVNEQFF
TRBJ1-4,many,-,12,TRBV29-1,TGCAGCGCTCTGCTGACTAATGAAAAACTGTTTTTT,CSALLTNEKLFF
TRBJ1-5,-,-,13,TRBV27,TGTGCCAGCAGTTTATTTCCGTTGCAGCCCCAGCATTTT,CASSLFPLQPQHF
TRBJ2-6,-,-,16,TRBV5-1,TGCGCCAGCAGCCCCGGAGGACTCTCTGGGGCCAACGTCCTGACTTTC,CASSPGGLSGANVLTF